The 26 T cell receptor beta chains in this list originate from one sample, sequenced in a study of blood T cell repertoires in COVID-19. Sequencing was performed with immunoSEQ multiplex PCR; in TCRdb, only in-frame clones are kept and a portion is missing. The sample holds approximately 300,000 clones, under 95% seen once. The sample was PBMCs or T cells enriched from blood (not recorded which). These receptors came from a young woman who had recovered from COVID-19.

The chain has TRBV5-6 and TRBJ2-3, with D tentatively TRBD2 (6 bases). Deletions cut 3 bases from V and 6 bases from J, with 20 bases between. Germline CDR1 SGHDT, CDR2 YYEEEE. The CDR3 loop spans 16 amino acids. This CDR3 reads CASSSGRGTHVDTQYF. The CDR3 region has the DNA TGTGCCAGCAGCTCGGGTCGTGGGACTCACGTCGATACGCAGTATTTT.

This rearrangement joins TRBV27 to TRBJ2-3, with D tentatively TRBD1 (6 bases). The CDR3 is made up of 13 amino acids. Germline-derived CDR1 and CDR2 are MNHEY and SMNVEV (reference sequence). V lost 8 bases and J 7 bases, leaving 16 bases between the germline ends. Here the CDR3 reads CASGDRFFHTQYF. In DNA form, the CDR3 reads TGTGCCAGCGGAGACAGGTTTTTTCATACGCAGTATTTT.

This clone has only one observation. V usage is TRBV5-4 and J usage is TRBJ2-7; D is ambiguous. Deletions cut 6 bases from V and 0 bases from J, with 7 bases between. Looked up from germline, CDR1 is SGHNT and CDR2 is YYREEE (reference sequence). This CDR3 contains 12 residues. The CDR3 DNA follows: TGTGCCAGCATGGGCAGCTCCTACGAGCAGTACTTC. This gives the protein CASMGSSYEQYF.

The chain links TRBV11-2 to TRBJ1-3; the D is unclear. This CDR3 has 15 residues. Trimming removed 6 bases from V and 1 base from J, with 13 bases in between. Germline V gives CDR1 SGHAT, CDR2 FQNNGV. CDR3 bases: TGTGCCAGCAGGGACTCCAGGAATTCTGGAAACACCATATATTTT. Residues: CASRDSRNSGNTIYF.

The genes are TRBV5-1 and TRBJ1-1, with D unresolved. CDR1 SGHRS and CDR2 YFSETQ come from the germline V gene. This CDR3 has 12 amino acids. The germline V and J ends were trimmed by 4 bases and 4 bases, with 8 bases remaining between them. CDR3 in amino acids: CASSQASTEAFF. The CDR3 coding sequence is TGCGCCAGCAGCCAAGCTAGCACTGAAGCTTTCTTT.

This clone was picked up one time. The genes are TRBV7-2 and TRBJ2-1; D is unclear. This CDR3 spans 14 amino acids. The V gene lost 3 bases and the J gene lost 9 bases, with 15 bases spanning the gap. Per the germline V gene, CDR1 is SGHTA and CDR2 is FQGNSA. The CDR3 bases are TGTGCCAGCAGCTTTAAGGCCAGACCAGGTGAGCAGTTCTTC. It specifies CASSFKARPGEQFF. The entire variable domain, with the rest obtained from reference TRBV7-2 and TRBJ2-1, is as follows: GAGVSQSPSNKVTEKGKDVELRCDPISGHTALYWYRQSLGQGLEFLIYFQGNSAPDKSGLPSDRFSAERTGGSVSTLTIQRTQQEDSAVYLCASSFKARPGEQFFGPGTRLTVL.

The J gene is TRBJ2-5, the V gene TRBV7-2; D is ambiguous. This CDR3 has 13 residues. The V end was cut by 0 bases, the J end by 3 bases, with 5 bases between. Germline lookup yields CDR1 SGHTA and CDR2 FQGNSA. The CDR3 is CASSLAREETQYF. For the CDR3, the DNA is TGTGCCAGCAGCTTAGCGAGAGAAGAGACCCAGTACTTC.

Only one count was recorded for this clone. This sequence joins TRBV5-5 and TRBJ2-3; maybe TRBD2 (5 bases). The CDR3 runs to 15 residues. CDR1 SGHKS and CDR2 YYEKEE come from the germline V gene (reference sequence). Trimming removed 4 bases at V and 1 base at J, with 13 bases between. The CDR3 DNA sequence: TGTGCCAGCAGCCCACTAGAGTGGGGCACAGATACGCAGTATTTT. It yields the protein CASSPLEWGTDTQYF.

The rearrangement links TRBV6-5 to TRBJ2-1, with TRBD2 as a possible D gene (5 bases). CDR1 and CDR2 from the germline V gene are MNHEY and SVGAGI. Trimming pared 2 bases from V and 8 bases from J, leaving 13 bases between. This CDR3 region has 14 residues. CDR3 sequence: CASSYVLTGDEQFF. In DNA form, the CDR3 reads TGTGCCAGCAGTTACGTTCTAACCGGGGATGAGCAGTTCTTC.

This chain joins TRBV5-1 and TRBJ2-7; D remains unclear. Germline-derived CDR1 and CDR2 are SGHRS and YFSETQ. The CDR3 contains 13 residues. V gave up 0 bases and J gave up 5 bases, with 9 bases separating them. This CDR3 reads CASSLVPDDEQYF. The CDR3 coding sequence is TGCGCCAGCAGCTTGGTTCCAGATGACGAGCAGTACTTC.

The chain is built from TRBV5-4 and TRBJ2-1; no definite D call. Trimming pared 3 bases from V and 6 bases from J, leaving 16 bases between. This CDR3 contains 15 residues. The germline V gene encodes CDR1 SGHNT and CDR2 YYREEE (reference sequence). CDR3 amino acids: CASSSRWSVANEQFF. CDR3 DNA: TGTGCCAGCAGCTCCCGTTGGAGCGTAGCCAATGAGCAGTTCTTC.

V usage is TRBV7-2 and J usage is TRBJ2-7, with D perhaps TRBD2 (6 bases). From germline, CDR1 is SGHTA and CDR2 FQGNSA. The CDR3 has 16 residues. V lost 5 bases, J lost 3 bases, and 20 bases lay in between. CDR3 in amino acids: CASSPQGAGRGYEQYF. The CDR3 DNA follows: TGTGCCAGCAGCCCCCAAGGGGCGGGGCGGGGCTACGAGCAGTACTTC.

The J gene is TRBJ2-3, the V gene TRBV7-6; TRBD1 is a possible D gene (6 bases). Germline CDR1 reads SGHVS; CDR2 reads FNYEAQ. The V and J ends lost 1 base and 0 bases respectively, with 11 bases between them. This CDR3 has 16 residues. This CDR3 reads CASSLVGGSSTDTQYF. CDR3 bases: TGTGCCAGCAGCTTAGTAGGGGGATCTAGCACAGATACGCAGTATTTT.

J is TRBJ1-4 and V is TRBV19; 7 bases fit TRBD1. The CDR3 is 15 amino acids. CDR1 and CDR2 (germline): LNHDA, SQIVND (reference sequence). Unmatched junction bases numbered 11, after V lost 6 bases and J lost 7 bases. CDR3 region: CASSRIGTETEKLFF. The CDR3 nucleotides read TGTGCCAGTAGCAGGATCGGGACAGAGACTGAAAAACTGTTTTTT.

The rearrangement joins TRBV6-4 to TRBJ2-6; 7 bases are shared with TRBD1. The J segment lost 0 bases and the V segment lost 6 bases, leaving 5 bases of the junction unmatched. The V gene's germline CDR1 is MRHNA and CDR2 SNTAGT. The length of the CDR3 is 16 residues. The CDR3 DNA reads TGTGCCAGCAGACGGGACAGTATCTCTGGGGCCAACGTCCTGACTTTC. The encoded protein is CASRRDSISGANVLTF.

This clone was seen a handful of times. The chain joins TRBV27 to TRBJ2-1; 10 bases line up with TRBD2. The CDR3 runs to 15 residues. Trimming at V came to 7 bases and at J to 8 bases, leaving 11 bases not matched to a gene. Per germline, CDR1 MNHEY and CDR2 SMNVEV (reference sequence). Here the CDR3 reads CASTLKSSGGYEQFF. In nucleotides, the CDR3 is TGTGCCAGCACCTTGAAGTCTAGCGGGGGCTATGAGCAGTTCTTC.

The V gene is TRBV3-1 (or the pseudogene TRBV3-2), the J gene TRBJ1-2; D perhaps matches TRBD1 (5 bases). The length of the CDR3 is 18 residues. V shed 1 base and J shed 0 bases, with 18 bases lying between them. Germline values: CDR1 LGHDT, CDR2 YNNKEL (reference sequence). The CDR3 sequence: CASSQVVTLDRSNYGYTF. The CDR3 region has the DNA TGTGCCAGCAGCCAAGTTGTTACGCTTGACAGATCTAACTATGGCTACACCTTC.

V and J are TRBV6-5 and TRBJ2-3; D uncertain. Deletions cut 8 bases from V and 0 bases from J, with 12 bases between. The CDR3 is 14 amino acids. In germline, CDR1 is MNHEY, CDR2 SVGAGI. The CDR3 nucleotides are TGTGCCAGCGGGCACCCACCTAGCACAGATACGCAGTATTTT. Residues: CASGHPPSTDTQYF.

CDR3 DNA: TGTGCCAGCAGCCTTACCCCAGGGGGCGGTGAAAAACTGTTTTTT. This sequence encodes CASSLTPGGGEKLFF. This chain joins TRBV25-1 and TRBJ1-4, with 8 positions matching TRBD1. The ends lost 6 bases at V and 7 bases at J; junction bases unmatched: 10. Germline CDR1 and CDR2: MGHDK and SYGVNS. This CDR3 has 15 amino acids.

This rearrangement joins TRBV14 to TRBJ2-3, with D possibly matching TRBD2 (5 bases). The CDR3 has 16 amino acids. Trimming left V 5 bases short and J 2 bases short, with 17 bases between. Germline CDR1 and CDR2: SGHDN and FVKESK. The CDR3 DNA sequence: TGTGCCAGCAGCAACGGGGTCTACCTCTTCACAGATACGCAGTATTTT. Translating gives CASSNGVYLFTDTQYF.

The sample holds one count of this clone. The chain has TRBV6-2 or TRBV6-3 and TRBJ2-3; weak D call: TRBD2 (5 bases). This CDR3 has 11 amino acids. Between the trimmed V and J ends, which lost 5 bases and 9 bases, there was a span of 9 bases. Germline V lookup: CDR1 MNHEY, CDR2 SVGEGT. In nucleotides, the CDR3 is TGTGCCAGCAGTGCGACTAACACGCAGTATTTT. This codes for CASSATNTQYF.

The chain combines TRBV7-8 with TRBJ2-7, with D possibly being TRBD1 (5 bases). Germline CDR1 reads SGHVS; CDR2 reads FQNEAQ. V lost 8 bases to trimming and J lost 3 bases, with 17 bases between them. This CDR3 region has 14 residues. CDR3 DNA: TGTGCCAGCCACCCCTCGACAGAGAACTACGAGCAGTACTTC. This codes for CASHPSTENYEQYF.

CDR3 amino acids: CASSLGGVEYF. The CDR3 nucleotides are TGTGCCAGCAGCTTAGGGGGGGTGGAGTACTTC. The chain has TRBV11-2 and TRBJ2-7; the D gene is possibly TRBD2 (6 bases). CDR3 length: 11 amino acids. Germline V CDR1 and CDR2: SGHAT, FQNNGV. Trimming shortened V by 1 base and J by 11 bases, and 9 bases separated the two germline ends.

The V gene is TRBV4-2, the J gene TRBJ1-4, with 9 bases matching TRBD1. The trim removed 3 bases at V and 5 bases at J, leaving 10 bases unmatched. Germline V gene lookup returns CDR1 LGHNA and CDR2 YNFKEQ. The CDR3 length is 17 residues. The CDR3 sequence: CASSQGPEGQGNEKLFF. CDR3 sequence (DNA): TGTGCCAGCAGCCAGGGACCCGAGGGACAGGGAAATGAAAAACTGTTTTTT.

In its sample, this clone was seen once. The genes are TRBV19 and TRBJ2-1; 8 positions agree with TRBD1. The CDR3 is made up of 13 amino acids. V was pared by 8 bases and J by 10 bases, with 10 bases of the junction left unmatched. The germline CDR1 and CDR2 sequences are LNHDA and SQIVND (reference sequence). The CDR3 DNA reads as TGTGCCAGTTCCGGGACAGGACCAATAGAGCAGTTCTTC. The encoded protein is CASSGTGPIEQFF.

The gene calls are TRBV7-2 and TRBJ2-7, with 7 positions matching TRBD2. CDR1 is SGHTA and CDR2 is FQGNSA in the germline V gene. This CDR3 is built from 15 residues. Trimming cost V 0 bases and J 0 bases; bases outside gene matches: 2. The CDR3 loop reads CASSLASGSSYEQYF. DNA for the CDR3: TGTGCCAGCAGCTTAGCTAGCGGGTCCTCCTACGAGCAGTACTTC.